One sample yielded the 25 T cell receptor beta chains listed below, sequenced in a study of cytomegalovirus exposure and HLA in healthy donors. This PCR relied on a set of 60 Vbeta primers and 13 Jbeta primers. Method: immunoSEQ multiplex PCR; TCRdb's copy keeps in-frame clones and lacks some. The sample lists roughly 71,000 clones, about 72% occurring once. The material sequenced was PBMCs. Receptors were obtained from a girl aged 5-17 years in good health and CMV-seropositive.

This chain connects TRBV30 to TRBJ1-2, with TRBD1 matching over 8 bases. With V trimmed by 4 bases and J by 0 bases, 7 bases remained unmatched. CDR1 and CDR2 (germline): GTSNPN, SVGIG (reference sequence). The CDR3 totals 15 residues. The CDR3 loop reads CAWNGQGGTNYGYTF. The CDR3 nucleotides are TGTGCCTGGAATGGACAGGGAGGAACTAACTATGGCTACACCTTC.

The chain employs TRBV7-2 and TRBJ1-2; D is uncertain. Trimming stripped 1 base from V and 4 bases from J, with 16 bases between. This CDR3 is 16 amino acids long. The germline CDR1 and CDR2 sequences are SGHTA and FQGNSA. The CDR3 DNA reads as TGTGCCAGCAGCTTAGGTACGGTGAACCTGTTCTATGGCTACACCTTC. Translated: CASSLGTVNLFYGYTF.

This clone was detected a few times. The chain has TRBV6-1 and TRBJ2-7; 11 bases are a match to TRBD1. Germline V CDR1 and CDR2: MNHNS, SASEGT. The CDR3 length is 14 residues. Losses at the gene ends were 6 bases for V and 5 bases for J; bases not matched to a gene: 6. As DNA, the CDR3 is TGTGCCAGCAGCAAGGACAGGGGGCTCGACGAGCAGTACTTC. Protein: CASSKDRGLDEQYF.

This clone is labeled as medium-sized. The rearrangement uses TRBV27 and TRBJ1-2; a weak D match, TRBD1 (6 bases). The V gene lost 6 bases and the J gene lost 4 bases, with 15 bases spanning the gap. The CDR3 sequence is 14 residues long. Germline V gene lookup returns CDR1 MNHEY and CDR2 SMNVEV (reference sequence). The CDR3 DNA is TGTGCCAGCAGCCCAACCTCAGGGGCCTATGGCTACACCTTC. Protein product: CASSPTSGAYGYTF.

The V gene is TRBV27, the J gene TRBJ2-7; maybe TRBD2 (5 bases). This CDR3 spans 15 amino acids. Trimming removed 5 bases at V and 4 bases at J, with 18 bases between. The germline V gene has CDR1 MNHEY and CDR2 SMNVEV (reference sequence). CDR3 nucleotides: TGTGCCAGCAGTACCCCGCTAAGAGGGAGATACGAGCAGTACTTC. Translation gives CASSTPLRGRYEQYF.

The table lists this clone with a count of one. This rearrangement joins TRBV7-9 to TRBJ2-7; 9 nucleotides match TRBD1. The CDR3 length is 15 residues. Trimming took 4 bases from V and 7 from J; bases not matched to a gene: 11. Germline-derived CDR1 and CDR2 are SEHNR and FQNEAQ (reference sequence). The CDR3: CASSSPGTGIREQYF. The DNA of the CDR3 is TGTGCCAGCAGCTCCCCGGGGACAGGGATTAGGGAGCAGTACTTC.

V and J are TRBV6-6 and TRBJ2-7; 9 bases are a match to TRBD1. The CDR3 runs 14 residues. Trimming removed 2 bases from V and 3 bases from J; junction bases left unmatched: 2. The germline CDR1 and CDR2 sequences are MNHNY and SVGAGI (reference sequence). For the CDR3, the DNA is TGTGCCAGCAGTTACGGGACAGGGCTCTACGAGCAGTACTTC. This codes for CASSYGTGLYEQYF.

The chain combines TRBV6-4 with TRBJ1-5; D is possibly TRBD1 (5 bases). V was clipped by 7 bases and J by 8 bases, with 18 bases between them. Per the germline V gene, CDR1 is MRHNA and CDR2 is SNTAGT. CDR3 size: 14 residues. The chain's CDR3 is CASNPPQVREPQHF. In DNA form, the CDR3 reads TGTGCCAGCAACCCCCCCCAGGTCAGGGAGCCCCAGCATTTT.

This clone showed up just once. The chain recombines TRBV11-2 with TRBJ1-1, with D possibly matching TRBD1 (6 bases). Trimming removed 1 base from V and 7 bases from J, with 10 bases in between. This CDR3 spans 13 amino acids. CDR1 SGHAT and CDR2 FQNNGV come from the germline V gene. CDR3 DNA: TGTGCCAGCAGCTTAGGGGACATCGTTGAAGCTTTCTTT. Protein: CASSLGDIVEAFF.

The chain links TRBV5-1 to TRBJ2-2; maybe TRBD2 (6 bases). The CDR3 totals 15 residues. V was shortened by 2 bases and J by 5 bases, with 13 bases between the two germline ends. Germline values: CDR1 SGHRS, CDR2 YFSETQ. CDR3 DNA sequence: TGCGCCAGCAGCTTTACTCCGGCGGGGACCGGGGAGCTGTTTTTT. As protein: CASSFTPAGTGELFF.

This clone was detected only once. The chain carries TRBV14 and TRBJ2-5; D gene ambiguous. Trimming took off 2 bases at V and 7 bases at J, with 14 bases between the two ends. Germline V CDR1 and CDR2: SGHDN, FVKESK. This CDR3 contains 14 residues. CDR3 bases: TGTGCCAGCAGCCAAATTGATACTCTTGGGACCCAGTACTTC. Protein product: CASSQIDTLGTQYF.

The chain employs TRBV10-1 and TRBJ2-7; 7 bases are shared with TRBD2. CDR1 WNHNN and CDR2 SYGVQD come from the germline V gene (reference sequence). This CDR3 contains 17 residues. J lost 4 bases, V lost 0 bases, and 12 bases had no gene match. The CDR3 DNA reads TGCGCCAGCAGTGAGTCGACTGAGGCGGGAGCTCAGTACGAGCAGTACTTC. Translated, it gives CASSESTEAGAQYEQYF.

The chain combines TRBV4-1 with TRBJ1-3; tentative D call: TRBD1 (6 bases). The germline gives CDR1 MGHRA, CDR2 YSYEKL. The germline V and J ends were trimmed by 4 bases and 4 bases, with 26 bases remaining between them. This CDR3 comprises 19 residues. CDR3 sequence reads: CASSPRYYRASGEGNTIYF. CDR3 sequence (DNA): TGCGCCAGCAGCCCCCGTTATTACAGGGCTAGCGGTGAGGGAAACACCATATATTTT.

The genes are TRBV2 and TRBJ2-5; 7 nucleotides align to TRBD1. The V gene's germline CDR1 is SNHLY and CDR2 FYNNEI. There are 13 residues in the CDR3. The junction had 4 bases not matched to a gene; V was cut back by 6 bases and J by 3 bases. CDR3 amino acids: CASSQQGKETQYF. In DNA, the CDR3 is TGTGCCAGCAGCCAACAGGGGAAAGAGACCCAGTACTTC.

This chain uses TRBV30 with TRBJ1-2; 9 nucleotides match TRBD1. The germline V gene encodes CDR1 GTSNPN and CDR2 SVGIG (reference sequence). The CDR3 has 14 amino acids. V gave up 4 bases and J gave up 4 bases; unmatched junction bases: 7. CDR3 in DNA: TGTGCCTGGACCCCGGGACAGGGCCCCTATGGCTACACCTTC. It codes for CAWTPGQGPYGYTF.

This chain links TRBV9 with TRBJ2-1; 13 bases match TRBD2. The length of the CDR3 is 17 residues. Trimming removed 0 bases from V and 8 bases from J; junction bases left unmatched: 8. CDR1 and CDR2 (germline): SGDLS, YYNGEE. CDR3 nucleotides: TGTGCCAGCAGCGTAGACCCCGGGACTAGCGGGATGTATGAGCAGTTCTTC. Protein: CASSVDPGTSGMYEQFF.

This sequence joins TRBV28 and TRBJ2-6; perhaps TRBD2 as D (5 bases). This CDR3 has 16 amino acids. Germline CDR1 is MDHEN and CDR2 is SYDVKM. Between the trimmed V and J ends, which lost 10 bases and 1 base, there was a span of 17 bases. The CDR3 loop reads CATYQSPGSGANVLTF. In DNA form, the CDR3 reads TGTGCCACCTACCAGTCCCCGGGGTCTGGGGCCAACGTCCTGACTTTC.

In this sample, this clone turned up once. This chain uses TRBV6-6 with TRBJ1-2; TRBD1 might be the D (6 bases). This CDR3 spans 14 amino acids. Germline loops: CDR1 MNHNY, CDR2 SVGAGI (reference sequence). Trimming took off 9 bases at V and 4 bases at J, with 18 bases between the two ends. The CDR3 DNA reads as TGTGCCAGTACAGGGTCCCTCCGAGTCTATGGCTACACCTTC. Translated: CASTGSLRVYGYTF.

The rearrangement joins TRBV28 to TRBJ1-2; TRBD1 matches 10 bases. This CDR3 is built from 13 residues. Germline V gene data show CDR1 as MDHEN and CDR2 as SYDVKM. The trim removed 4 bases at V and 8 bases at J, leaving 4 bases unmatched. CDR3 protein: CASSSGDRGGYTF. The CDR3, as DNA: TGTGCCAGCAGTTCCGGGGACAGGGGAGGCTACACCTTC.

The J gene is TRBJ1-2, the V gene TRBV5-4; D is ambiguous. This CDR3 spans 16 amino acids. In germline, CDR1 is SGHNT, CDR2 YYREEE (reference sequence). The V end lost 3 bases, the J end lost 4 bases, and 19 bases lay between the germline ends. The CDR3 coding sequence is TGTGCCAGCAGCTCTCCCGCGGGCAGCCCCTCCTATGGCTACACCTTC. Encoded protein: CASSSPAGSPSYGYTF. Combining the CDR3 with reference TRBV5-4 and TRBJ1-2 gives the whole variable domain ETGVTQSPTHLIKTRGQQVTLRCSSQSGHNTVSWYQQALGQGPQFIFQYYREEENGRGNFPPRFSGLQFPNYSSELNVNALELDDSALYLCASSSPAGSPSYGYTFGSGTRLTVV.

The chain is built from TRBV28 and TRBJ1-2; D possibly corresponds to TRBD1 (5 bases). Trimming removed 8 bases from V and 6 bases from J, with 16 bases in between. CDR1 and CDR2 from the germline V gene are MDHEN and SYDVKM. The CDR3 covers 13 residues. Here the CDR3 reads CASRLAGLHGYTF. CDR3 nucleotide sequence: TGTGCCAGCCGGCTAGCGGGACTCCATGGCTACACCTTC.

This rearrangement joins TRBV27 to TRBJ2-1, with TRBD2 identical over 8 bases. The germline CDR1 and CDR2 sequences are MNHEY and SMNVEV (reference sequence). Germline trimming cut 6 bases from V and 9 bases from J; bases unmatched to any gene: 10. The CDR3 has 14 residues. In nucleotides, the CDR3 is TGTGCCAGCAGCCCGGGGGGGCCGGATAGTGAGCAGTTCTTC. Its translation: CASSPGGPDSEQFF.

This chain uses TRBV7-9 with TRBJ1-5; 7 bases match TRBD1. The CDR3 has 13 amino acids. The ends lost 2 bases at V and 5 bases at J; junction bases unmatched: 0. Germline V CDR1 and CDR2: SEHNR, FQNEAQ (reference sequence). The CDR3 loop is CASSLQGDQPQHF. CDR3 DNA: TGTGCCAGCAGCTTACAGGGGGATCAGCCCCAGCATTTT.

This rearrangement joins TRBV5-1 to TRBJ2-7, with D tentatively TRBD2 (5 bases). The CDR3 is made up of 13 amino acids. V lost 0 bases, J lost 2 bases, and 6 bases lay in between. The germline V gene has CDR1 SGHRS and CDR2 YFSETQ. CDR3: CASSLERAYEQYF. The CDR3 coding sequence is TGCGCCAGCAGCTTGGAGAGGGCCTACGAGCAGTACTTC.

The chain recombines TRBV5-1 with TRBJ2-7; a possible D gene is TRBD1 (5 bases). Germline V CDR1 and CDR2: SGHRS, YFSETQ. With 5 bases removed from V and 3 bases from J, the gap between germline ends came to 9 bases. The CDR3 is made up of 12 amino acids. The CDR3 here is CASRRTNYEQYF. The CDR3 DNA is TGCGCCAGCAGACGGACAAACTACGAGCAGTACTTC.